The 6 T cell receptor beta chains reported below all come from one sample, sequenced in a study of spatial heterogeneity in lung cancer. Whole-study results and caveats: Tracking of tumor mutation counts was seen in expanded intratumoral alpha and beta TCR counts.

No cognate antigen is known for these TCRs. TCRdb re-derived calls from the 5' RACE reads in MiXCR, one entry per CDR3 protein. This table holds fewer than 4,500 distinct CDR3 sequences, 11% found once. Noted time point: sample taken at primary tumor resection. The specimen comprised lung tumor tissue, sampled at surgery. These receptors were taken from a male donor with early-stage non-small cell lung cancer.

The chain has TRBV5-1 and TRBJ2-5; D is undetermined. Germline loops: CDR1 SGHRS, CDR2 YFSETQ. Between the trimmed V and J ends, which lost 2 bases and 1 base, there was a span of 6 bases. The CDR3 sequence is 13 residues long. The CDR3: CASSLILQETQYF. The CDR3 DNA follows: TGCGCCAGCAGCTTAATACTCCAAGAGACCCAGTACTTC.

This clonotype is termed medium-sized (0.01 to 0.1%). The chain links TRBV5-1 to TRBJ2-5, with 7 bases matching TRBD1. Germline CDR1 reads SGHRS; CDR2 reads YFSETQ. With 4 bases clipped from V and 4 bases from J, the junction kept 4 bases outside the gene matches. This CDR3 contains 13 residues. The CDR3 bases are TGCGCCAGCAGCACGACAGGGATAGAGACCCAGTACTTC. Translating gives CASSTTGIETQYF.

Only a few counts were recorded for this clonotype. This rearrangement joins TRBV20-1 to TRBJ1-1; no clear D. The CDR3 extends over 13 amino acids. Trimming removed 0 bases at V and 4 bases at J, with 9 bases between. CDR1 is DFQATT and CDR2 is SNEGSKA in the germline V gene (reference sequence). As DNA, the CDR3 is TGCAGTGCTAGAGATGGGCAAAGCACTGAAGCTTTCTTT. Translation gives CSARDGQSTEAFF.

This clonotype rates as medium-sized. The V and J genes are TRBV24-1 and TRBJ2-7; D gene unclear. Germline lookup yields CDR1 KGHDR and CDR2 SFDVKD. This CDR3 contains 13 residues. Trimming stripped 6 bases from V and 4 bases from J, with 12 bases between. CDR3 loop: CATSLLPRYEQYF. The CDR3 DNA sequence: TGTGCCACCAGTCTCCTCCCCCGGTACGAGCAGTACTTC.

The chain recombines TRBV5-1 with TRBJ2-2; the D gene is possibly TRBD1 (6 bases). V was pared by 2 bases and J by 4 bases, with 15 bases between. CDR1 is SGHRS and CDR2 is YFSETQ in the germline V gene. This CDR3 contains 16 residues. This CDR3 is CASSFGVGRGTGELFF. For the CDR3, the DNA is TGCGCCAGCAGCTTTGGAGTAGGCAGGGGCACCGGGGAGCTGTTTTTT.

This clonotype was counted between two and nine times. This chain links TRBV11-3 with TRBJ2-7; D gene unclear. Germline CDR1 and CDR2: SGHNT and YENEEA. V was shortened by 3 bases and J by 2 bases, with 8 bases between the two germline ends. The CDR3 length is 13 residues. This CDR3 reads CASSFSGPYEQYV. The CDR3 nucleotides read TGTGCCAGCAGCTTTTCCGGGCCCTACGAGCAGTACGTC.